This section outlines one T cell receptor beta chain sequence together with its context. This sample is drawn from a study of blood T cell repertoires in COVID-19. Overall study context: The United States, Italy and Spain provided the acute and convalescent COVID-19 samples. The analysed material was cDNA or gDNA that came from T cells, B-cell-depleted T cells, or PBMCs.

Study members were between roughly 18 and 89 years old and lived in 20 to 30 US regions. Cohorts were assigned according to the clinical history that participants reported. Per the germline V gene, CDR1 is SEHNR and CDR2 is FQNEAQ (reference sequence). The CDR3 consists of 12 residues. V was trimmed by 6 bases and J by 6 bases, leaving 12 bases between them. Libraries were prepared by immunoSEQ multiplex PCR; TCRdb keeps only in-frame clonotypes and omits some of them. The table lists a few hundred thousand clones, approximately 80% of them singletons. This receptor was taken from a woman aged 40 to 55 with acute COVID-19. The sample was PBMCs or T cells enriched from blood (not recorded which). The chain recombines TRBV7-9 with TRBJ2-7; D is unresolved. The CDR3: CASSLLYSEQYF. In DNA, the CDR3 is TGTGCCAGCAGTCTCCTATACTCCGAGCAGTACTTC.